A selection of T cell receptor beta chains follows, all from one sample in a study of cytomegalovirus exposure and HLA in healthy donors. Repertoires were generated with immunoSEQ multiplex PCR, while TCRdb's copy carries only in-frame clones and drops some. The sample's table shows over 200,000 clones. The sequenced sample consisted of PBMCs. Every receptor here comes from a woman in her 30s in good health and CMV-seropositive. Each CDR3 is given with its conserved first and last residue. The order of the fields is D gene, J gene, V gene, CDR3 DNA, CDR3 protein. The D gene is left open where the match is weak.

>NA|TRBJ2-2|TRBV12-5
TGTGCTAGTGGTTTGAGGGCGGGAAACACCGGGGAGCTGTTTTTT
CASGLRAGNTGELFF
>NA|TRBJ1-5|TRBV2
TGTGCCAGCAGCTTTCGCACCGGGTCGCAGCCCCAGCATTTT
CASSFRTGSQPQHF
>NA|TRBJ1-2|TRBV14
TGTGCCAGCAGCCTCTCCCCCAGCCGGGGTGGCTACACCTTC
CASSLSPSRGGYTF
>TRBD1|TRBJ1-6|TRBV18
TGTGCCAGCTCACCCCGACAGGGGACAGATTCACCCCTCCACTTT
CASSPRQGTDSPLHF
>TRBD1|TRBJ1-1|TRBV11-2
TGTGCCAGCAGGACAGGGGTGAACACTGAAGCTTTCTTT
CASRTGVNTEAFF
>TRBD2|TRBJ2-7|TRBV4-3
TGCGCCAGCAGCCAAGGACTAGCGGGAGCCACCTACGAGCAGTACTTC
CASSQGLAGATYEQYF
>TRBD1|TRBJ2-5|TRBV6-1
TGTGCCAGCATCAGGGACAGACAAGAGACCCAGTACTTC
CASIRDRQETQYF
>NA|TRBJ1-4|TRBV29-1
TGCAGCGTTGAAATGGGGGACATTGAAAAACTGTTTTTT
CSVEMGDIEKLFF
>TRBD2|TRBJ2-1|TRBV7-2
TGTGCCAGCAGCCCAGATAGCGGGAGCTCCTACAATGAGCAGTTCTTC
CASSPDSGSSYNEQFF
>NA|TRBJ1-2|TRBV7-2
TGTGCCAGCAGCTTCATCAGGGGTTTTAACTATGGCTACACCTTC
CASSFIRGFNYGYTF
>NA|TRBJ2-7|TRBV11-2
TGTGCCAGCAGCTTAGGGGCAGATATCTACGAGCAGTACTTC
CASSLGADIYEQYF
>NA|TRBJ2-7|TRBV6-5
TGTGCCAGCACTCCGGACAAGCGTGGCGAGCAGTACTTC
CASTPDKRGEQYF
>TRBD1|TRBJ1-2|TRBV28
TGTGCCAGCAGTTCCTTCGGACAGGGGACTTATGGCTACACCTTC
CASSSFGQGTYGYTF
>TRBD1|TRBJ2-7|TRBV5-1
TGCGCCAGCAGCCGGACAGGGGGCCCCTTCTCGGGTTCCTACGAGCAGTACTTC
CASSRTGGPFSGSYEQYF
>NA|TRBJ1-1|TRBV7-9
TGTGCCAGCAACCTACAGGGAGACACTGAAGCTTTCTTT
CASNLQGDTEAFF
>NA|TRBJ1-2|TRBV2
TGTGCCAGCATCTCAGGGATCGGTAACTATGGCTACACCTTC
CASISGIGNYGYTF
>NA|TRBJ2-5|TRBV10-3
TGTGCCATCAGTGGAGCGGGCCAAGAGACCCAGTACTTC
CAISGAGQETQYF
>NA|TRBJ2-3|TRBV5-1
TGCGCCAGCAGCTTGGCCTGGCAGGTGATCACAGATACGCAGTATTTT
CASSLAWQVITDTQYF
>NA|TRBJ1-6|TRBV9
TGTGCCAGCAGCGTAGTAGAGGATTCACCCCTCCACTTT
CASSVVEDSPLHF
>NA|TRBJ1-2|TRBV27
TGTGCCAGCAAACGGGAGGGAAGGGGACGCTACACCTTC
CASKREGRGRYTF
>TRBD1|TRBJ2-1|TRBV6-5
TGTGCCAGCAGGATTTCAGGGGGCGGGTACAATGAGCAGTTCTTC
CASRISGGGYNEQFF
>NA|TRBJ2-7|TRBV5-1
TGCGCCAGCAGCTTGGGGCCAGGGGCCAACGAGCAGTACTTC
CASSLGPGANEQYF
>NA|TRBJ2-1|TRBV7-8
TGTGCCAGCAGCCCGACAGCGAGCTCCTACAATGAGCAGTTCTTC
CASSPTASSYNEQFF
>NA|TRBJ1-5|TRBV7-8
TGTGCCAGCAGCTTCGACAGGAGTCAGCCCCAGCATTTT
CASSFDRSQPQHF
>NA|TRBJ2-1|TRBV4-3
TGCGCCAGCAGCCAAGATAGGGGATCCTACAATGAGCAGTTCTTC
CASSQDRGSYNEQFF
>TRBD1|TRBJ1-2|TRBV7-2
TGTGCCAGCAGCCCAAGACAGGGGCGCTATGGCTACACCTTC
CASSPRQGRYGYTF
>TRBD1|TRBJ2-7|TRBV4-2
TGTGCCAGCAGCCAAGATAACCGACAGGGCTACGAGCAGTACTTC
CASSQDNRQGYEQYF
>NA|TRBJ1-2|TRBV19
TGTGCCAGTAGTCCCCGCGGGTTGGTCTATGGCTACACCTTC
CASSPRGLVYGYTF
>NA|TRBJ1-3|TRBV28
TGTGCCAGCAGAAAAAGTGCGGCCAACACCATATATTTT
CASRKSAANTIYF
>NA|TRBJ2-7|TRBV28
TGTGCCAGCAGTGCCGGACTGACGATCTTCTACGAGCAGTACTTC
CASSAGLTIFYEQYF
>NA|TRBJ2-1|TRBV11-2
TGTGCCAGCACACTATCCTACGGCAATGAGCAGTTCTTC
CASTLSYGNEQFF
>NA|TRBJ1-5|TRBV28
TGTGCCAGCAGTTTCGGAGGTTTTAGCAATCAGCCCCAGCATTTT
CASSFGGFSNQPQHF
>TRBD2|TRBJ2-2|TRBV19
TGTGCCAGTAAGCAGTCTAGCGGGGGGACCGGGGAGCTGTTTTTT
CASKQSSGGTGELFF
>NA|TRBJ1-5|TRBV6-5
TGTGCCAGCAGTGCAGGGAATCGGCAGCCCCAGCATTTT
CASSAGNRQPQHF
>TRBD2|TRBJ2-5|TRBV5-4
TGTGCCAGCAGCTCTGGGGGACTAGCGGGGGGGACCCAAGAGACCCAGTACTTC
CASSSGGLAGGTQETQYF
>NA|TRBJ2-6|TRBV6-1
TGTGCCAGCAGTGAAGTGGTACTCTCTGGGGCCAACGTCCTGACTTTC
CASSEVVLSGANVLTF
>NA|TRBJ2-7|TRBV6-1
TGTGCCAGCAGTGCTATCCGGGACACGATCTCCTACGAGCAGTACTTC
CASSAIRDTISYEQYF
>NA|TRBJ2-1|TRBV21-1
TGTGCCAGCAGACTAGCGGTTAATGAGCAGTTCTTC
CASRLAVNEQFF
>NA|TRBJ2-5|TRBV27
TGTGCCAGTGGAACGCCGGGGGAGACCCAGTACTTC
CASGTPGETQYF
>NA|TRBJ2-7|TRBV2
TGTGCCAGCAGGATGAGCTCCTACGAGCAGTACTTC
CASRMSSYEQYF
>TRBD2|TRBJ2-1|TRBV9
TGTGCCAGCAGCGGGGATCTAGCGGGGGTTCGGTTCTTC
CASSGDLAGVRFF
>NA|TRBJ2-7|TRBV4-3
TGCGCCAGCAGCCAAGATGGGCGTCGACAGTACCCCTACGAGCAGTACTTC
CASSQDGRRQYPYEQYF
>TRBD2|TRBJ2-7|TRBV6-1
TGTGCCAGCAGTGAAGCTATGGCGGGAGCGGGCGAGCAGTACTTC
CASSEAMAGAGEQYF
>NA|TRBJ2-1|TRBV7-7
TGTGCCAGCAGCTTTAATTTAGGGGCGAATGAGCAGTTCTTC
CASSFNLGANEQFF
>TRBD1|TRBJ1-2|TRBV19
TGTGCCAGTAGTCCTACGAACCGGGACAGTTTTAACTATGGCTACACCTTC
CASSPTNRDSFNYGYTF
>TRBD1|TRBJ2-5|TRBV7-2
TGTGCCAGCAGCTTACAGGGGGCGGGGGAGACCCAGTACTTC
CASSLQGAGETQYF